This T cell receptor beta chain was sequenced during a study of monozygotic twins with inflammatory bowel disease. From the 5' RACE reads, TCRdb lists one entry per CDR3 protein and no DNA. The sample data list about 210,000 distinct CDR3 sequences. Findings and caveats of the study: Healthy co-twins exceeded IBD patients in TCRbeta diversity as measured by inverse Simpson. Repertoire similarity was not found to differ between concordant and discordant twins, possibly from limited power. Differing T cell subtypes remained indistinguishable.

For this clonotype: Its antigen remains unidentified.

CDR1 and CDR2 (germline): GTSNPN, SVGIG (reference sequence). The CDR3 length is 14 residues. The chain has TRBV30 and TRBJ2-5; no DNA is available, so the TRBD1 call from TCRdb remains unchecked. The sample taken for sequencing was blood. This receptor was identified in a human donor with ulcerative colitis or Crohn's disease, or a healthy co-twin of an affected twin (not recorded which). CDR3: CAWRDGQGWETQYF.